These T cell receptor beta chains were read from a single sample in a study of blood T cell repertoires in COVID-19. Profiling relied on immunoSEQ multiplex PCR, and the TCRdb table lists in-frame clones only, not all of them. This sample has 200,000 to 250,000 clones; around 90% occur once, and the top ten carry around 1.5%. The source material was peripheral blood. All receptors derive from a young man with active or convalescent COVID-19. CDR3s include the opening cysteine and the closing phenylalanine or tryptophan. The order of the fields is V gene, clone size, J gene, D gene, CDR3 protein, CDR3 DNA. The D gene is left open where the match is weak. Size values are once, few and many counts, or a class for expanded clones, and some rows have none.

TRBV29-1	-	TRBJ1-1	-	CSVELGGTEAFF	TGCAGCGTTGAGCTGGGGGGCACTGAAGCTTTCTTT
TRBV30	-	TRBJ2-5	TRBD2	CAWSGTSGGETQYF	TGTGCCTGGTCAGGGACTAGCGGGGGCGAGACCCAGTACTTC
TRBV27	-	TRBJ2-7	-	CASSRTPSYEQYF	TGTGCCAGTTCGAGGACACCATCCTACGAGCAGTACTTC
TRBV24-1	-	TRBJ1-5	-	CATRAAGNQPQHF	TGTGCCACCAGGGCGGCTGGCAATCAGCCCCAGCATTTT
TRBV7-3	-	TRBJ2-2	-	CASSPMGRGLNTGELFF	TGTGCCAGCAGCCCAATGGGGCGGGGACTGAACACCGGGGAGCTGTTTTTT
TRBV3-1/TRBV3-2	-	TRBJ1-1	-	CASSQEGQLNTEAFF	TGTGCCAGCAGCCAAGAGGGACAACTGAACACTGAAGCTTTCTTT
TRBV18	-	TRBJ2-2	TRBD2	CASSQASAGEGTGELFF	TGTGCCAGCTCCCAGGCTTCTGCGGGAGAAGGCACCGGGGAGCTGTTTTTT
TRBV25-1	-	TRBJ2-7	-	CASSYSGNSYEQYF	TGTGCCAGCAGTTACTCAGGGAATTCCTACGAGCAGTACTTC
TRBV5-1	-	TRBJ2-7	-	CASSLVGTEGYEQYF	TGCGCCAGCAGCTTGGTTGGGACGGAGGGATACGAGCAGTACTTC
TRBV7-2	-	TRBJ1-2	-	CASSLADRYGYTF	TGTGCCAGCAGCTTAGCCGACAGATATGGCTACACCTTC
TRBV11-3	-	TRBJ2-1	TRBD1	CASSPGTGVMSYNEQFF	TGTGCCAGCAGCCCCGGGACAGGGGTGATGTCCTACAATGAGCAGTTCTTC
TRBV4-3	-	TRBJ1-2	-	CASSQETAVRVRGYTF	TGCGCCAGCAGCCAAGAAACCGCGGTCAGGGTAAGAGGCTACACCTTC
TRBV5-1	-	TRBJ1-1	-	CASTSGSEAFF	TGCGCCAGCACCTCCGGGAGCGAAGCTTTCTTT
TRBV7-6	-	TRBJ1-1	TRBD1	CASSTGTGKNSAEAFF	TGTGCCAGCAGCACCGGGACAGGGAAGAACTCGGCTGAAGCTTTCTTT
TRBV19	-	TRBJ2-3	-	CASSMIGQSTDTQYF	TGTGCCAGTAGTATGATCGGACAGAGCACAGATACGCAGTATTTT
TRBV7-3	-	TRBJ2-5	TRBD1	CASSLIEGARETQYF	TGTGCCAGCAGCTTAATAGAGGGGGCGCGAGAGACCCAGTACTTC
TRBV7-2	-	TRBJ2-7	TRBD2	CASSPGLANSYEQYF	TGTGCCAGCAGTCCGGGACTAGCGAACTCCTACGAGCAGTACTTC
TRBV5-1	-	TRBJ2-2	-	CASSLWGRETGELFF	TGCGCCAGCAGCTTGTGGGGCCGCGAGACCGGGGAGCTGTTTTTT
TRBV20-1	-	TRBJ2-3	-	CSASEGGGTDTQYF	TGCAGTGCTAGTGAGGGGGGGGGCACAGATACGCAGTATTTT
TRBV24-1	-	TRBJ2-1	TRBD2	CATSDTTSGRNNEQFF	TGTGCCACCAGTGACACGACTAGCGGGAGGAACAATGAGCAGTTCTTC
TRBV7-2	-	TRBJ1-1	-	CASSLIGRVATEAFF	TGTGCCAGCAGCTTAATTGGCAGGGTGGCCACTGAAGCTTTCTTT
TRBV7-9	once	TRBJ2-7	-	CASSFPGPSYEQYF	TGTGCCAGCAGCTTCCCAGGGCCTTCCTACGAGCAGTACTTC
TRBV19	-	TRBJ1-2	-	CASSIRRGGNYGYTF	TGTGCCAGTAGTATACGTCGGGGAGGGAACTATGGCTACACCTTC
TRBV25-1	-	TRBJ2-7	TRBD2	CASRPLSSASGNYEQYF	TGTGCCAGCAGACCCTTAAGTTCGGCTAGCGGGAACTACGAGCAGTACTTC
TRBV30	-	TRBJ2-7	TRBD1	CAWLGTGGREQYF	TGTGCCTGGTTGGGGACAGGGGGCAGGGAGCAGTACTTC
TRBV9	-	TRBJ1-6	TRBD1	CASSSGTGNSPLHF	TGTGCCAGCAGCTCCGGGACAGGCAATTCACCCCTCCACTTT
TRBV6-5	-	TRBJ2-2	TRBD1	CASSYPGGLDTGELFF	TGTGCCAGCAGTTACCCAGGGGGCTTGGACACCGGGGAGCTGTTTTTT
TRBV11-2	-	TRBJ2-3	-	CASSLTGDTQYF	TGTGCCAGCAGCTTGACCGGGGATACGCAGTATTTT
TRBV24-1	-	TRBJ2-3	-	CATSDSLPADTQYF	TGTGCCACCAGTGATTCCCTACCGGCAGATACGCAGTATTTT
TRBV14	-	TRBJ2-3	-	CASSQDSTRGTQYF	TGTGCCAGCAGCCAAGATTCGACCCGGGGTACGCAGTATTTT
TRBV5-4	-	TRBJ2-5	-	CASSLGLTEETQYF	TGTGCCAGCAGCTTGGGACTAACTGAAGAGACCCAGTACTTC
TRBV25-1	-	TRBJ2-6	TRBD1	CASSSGQVISGANVLTF	TGTGCCAGCAGTTCTGGACAGGTGATCTCTGGGGCCAACGTCCTGACTTTC
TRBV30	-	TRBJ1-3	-	CAWSVPGIGNTIYF	TGTGCCTGGAGTGTACCGGGGATTGGGAACACCATATATTTT
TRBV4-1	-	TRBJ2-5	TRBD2	CASSQDPGGETQYF	TGCGCCAGCAGCCAAGACCCGGGAGGAGAGACCCAGTACTTC
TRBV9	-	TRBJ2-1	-	CASSVGLDYNEQFF	TGTGCCAGCAGCGTAGGGCTAGACTACAATGAGCAGTTCTTC